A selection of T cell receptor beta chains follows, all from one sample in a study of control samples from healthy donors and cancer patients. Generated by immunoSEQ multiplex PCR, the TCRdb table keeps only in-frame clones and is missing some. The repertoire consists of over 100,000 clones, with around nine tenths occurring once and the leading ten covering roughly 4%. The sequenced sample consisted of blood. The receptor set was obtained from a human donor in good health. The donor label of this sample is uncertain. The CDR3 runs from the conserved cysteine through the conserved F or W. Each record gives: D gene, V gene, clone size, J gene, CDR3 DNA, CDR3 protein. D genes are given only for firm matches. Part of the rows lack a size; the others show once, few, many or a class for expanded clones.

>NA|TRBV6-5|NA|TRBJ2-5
TGTGCCAGCAGTTACTCGCCAGCCCAAGAGACCCAGTACTTC
CASSYSPAQETQYF
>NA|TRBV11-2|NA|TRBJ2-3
TGTGCCAGCAGCCCGCGGGACGGTAGCACAGATACGCAGTATTTT
CASSPRDGSTDTQYF
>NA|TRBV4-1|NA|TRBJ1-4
TGCGCCAGCAGTCACGACGGAGGGGGTGAAAAACTGTTTTTT
CASSHDGGGEKLFF
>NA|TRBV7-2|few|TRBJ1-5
TGTGCCAGCAGTAAGAACAGCGTCCATCAGCCCCAGCATTTT
CASSKNSVHQPQHF
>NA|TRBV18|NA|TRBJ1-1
TGTGCCAGCTCACCAACCAGGGCGGACACTGAAGCTTTCTTT
CASSPTRADTEAFF
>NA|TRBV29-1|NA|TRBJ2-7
TGCAGCGTTTGGACCATGTCGGGCGAGCAGTACTTC
CSVWTMSGEQYF
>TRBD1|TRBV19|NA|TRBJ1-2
TGTGCCAGTAGTGGGGGACAGGGGGCTCTATACGGCTACACCTTC
CASSGGQGALYGYTF
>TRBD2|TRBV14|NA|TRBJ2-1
TGTGCCAGCAGCCAAGAGCTAGCGGGGTCTAGTCGGTTCTTC
CASSQELAGSSRFF
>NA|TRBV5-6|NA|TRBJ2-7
TGTGCCAGCAGCTTGGACGTACGAAGGGACTCCTACGAGCAGTACTTC
CASSLDVRRDSYEQYF
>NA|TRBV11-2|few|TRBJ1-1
TGTGCCAGCAGCTTAGGAATGGTTGAAGCTTTCTTT
CASSLGMVEAFF
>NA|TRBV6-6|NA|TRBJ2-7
TGTGCCAGCAGTTACCTAGGGGTAAGAGGCGAGCAGTACTTC
CASSYLGVRGEQYF
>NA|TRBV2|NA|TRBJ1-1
TGTGCCAGCAGTGAGGGGGAGAACACTGAAGCTTTCTTT
CASSEGENTEAFF
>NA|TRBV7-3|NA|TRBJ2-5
TGTGCCAGCAGCTTAAGAGTTCAAGAGACCCAGTACTTC
CASSLRVQETQYF
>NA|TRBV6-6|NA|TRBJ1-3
TGTGCCAGCGGGGAGGGGAACACCATATATTTT
CASGEGNTIYF
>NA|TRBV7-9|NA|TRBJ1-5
TGTGCCAGCAGCTTAGAGCCTCAGCCCCAGCATTTT
CASSLEPQPQHF
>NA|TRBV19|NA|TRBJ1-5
TGTGCCAGTACCCCAGGGGCGGCGCCTAATCAGCCCCAGCATTTT
CASTPGAAPNQPQHF
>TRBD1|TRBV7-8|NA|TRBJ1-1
TGTGCCAGCAGCTTACTCAGGGGGTTTGGGGACACTGAAGCTTTCTTT
CASSLLRGFGDTEAFF
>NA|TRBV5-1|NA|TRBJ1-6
TGCGCCAGCAGCTTGGCCGGGGATTCACCCCTCCACTTT
CASSLAGDSPLHF
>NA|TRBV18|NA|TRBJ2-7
TGTGCCAGCTCACCAACCGGGGGGCTTCAAGACGAGCAGTACTTC
CASSPTGGLQDEQYF
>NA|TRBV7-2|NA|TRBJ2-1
TGTGCCAGCTCTCCCGGGACCAACTCCTACAATGAGCAGTTCTTC
CASSPGTNSYNEQFF
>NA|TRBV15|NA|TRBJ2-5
TGTGCCACCAGCAGTAGGGGGGGGATGGAGACCCAGTACTTC
CATSSRGGMETQYF
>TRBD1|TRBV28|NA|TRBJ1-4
TGTGCCAGCAGTACTCGACAGGGGAGTTCTAGGAGAATGTTTTTT
CASSTRQGSSRRMFF
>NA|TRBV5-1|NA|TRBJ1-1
TGCGCCAGCAGCACCCTCGGGACAACGATGAACACTGAAGCTTTCTTT
CASSTLGTTMNTEAFF
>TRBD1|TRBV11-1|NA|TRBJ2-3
TGTGCCAGCAGCTTAGCCCATCGTGACAGGGAGTATGGTTCAGATACGCAGTATTTT
CASSLAHRDREYGSDTQYF
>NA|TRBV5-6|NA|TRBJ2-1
TGTGCCAGCAGCTTGGCCCCGGAGACGTCAACCTACAATGAGCAGTTCTTC
CASSLAPETSTYNEQFF
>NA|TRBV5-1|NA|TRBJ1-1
TGCGCCAGCAGCTTGATTCGGGGCACTGAAGCTTTCTTT
CASSLIRGTEAFF
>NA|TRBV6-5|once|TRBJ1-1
TGTGCCAGCAGTTACCTCGGGGGAAACACTGAAGCTTTCTTT
CASSYLGGNTEAFF
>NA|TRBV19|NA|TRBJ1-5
TGTGCCAGTACCAAAGGGGGGGGCGCCGAGCCCCAGCATTTT
CASTKGGGAEPQHF
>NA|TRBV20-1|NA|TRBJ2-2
TGCAGTGCTAGTCGAGGGGGGGCCGGCACCGGGGAGCTGTTTTTT
CSASRGGAGTGELFF
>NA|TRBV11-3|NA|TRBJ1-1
TGTGCCAGCAGCTCGGGGCGTTCGAACACTGAAGCTTTCTTT
CASSSGRSNTEAFF
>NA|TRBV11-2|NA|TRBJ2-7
TGTGCCAGCAGCTTAAGGCAGGGGCCGCGAACCTACGAGCAGTACTTC
CASSLRQGPRTYEQYF
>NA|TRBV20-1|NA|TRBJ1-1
TGCAGTGCTAGTTATGGGGGATCGAACACTGAAGCTTTCTTT
CSASYGGSNTEAFF
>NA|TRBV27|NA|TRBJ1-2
TGTGCCAGCAGTTTATCTGTCAGGGCTGGCTATGGCTACACCTTC
CASSLSVRAGYGYTF